One sample yielded the 14 T cell receptor beta chains listed below, sequenced in a study of beta chain features in type 1 diabetes. The sequenced template was cDNA made from the entire isolated RNA. Clones were sequenced by immunoSEQ multiplex PCR, and TCRdb holds only the in-frame ones, with some missing. The table records about 370,000 clones, roughly 16% of them present only once. Sequencing was carried out using naive CD4+ T cells from blood. The source is a woman between 18 and 30 years old in good health.

This chain connects TRBV2 to TRBJ2-7; 9 positions agree with TRBD2. Germline V gene sequence: CDR1 SNHLY, CDR2 FYNNEI. The CDR3 contains 12 residues. Trimming removed 6 bases from V and 5 bases from J; junction bases left unmatched: 2. CDR3 coding DNA: TGTGCCAGCAGACTAGCGGGCGACGAGCAGTACTTC. It translates to CASRLAGDEQYF.

The chain has TRBV30 and TRBJ2-1, with unresolved D. CDR1 GTSNPN and CDR2 SVGIG come from the germline V gene (reference sequence). The ends were cut back, 7 bases at V and 4 bases at J, with 5 bases in the middle. This CDR3 region has 10 residues. CDR3 loop: CASGYNEQFF. CDR3 nucleotide sequence: TGTGCCTCCGGTTACAATGAGCAGTTCTTC. Drawing the rest from reference TRBV30 and TRBJ2-1, the complete variable domain is SQTIHQWPATLVQPVGSPLSLECTVEGTSNPNLYWYRQAAGRGLQLLFYSVGIGQISSEVPQNLSASRPQDRQFILSSKKLLLSDSGFYLCASGYNEQFFGPGTRLTVL.

About this clone itself: This specimen includes other DNA sequences encoding the same CDR3. CDR3 nucleotides: TGTGCCAGCAGCCCGGGACTAGCGGGAGGAGAGACCCAGTACTTC. This gives the protein CASSPGLAGGETQYF. The V and J genes are TRBV7-2 and TRBJ2-5, with 15 bases matching TRBD2. The V segment lost 5 bases and the J segment 4 bases; nucleotides outside the gene matches: 2. This CDR3 has 15 amino acids. Germline CDR1 is SGHTA and CDR2 is FQGNSA.

This clone was seen a few times. The chain carries TRBV7-9 and TRBJ2-2; the D is unclear. Germline CDR1 and CDR2: SEHNR and FQNEAQ (reference sequence). The V end was cut by 1 base, the J end by 1 base, with 7 bases between. The CDR3 is made up of 15 amino acids. The CDR3 DNA reads as TGTGCCAGCAGCTTAGTCGGCGGGAACACCGGGGAGCTGTTTTTT. This sequence encodes CASSLVGGNTGELFF.

This clone showed up just a few times. The chain recombines TRBV10-3 with TRBJ2-5, with unresolved D. The CDR3 sequence is 13 residues long. V lost 4 bases to trimming and J lost 1 base, with 7 bases between them. The germline V gene encodes CDR1 ENHRY and CDR2 SYGVKD. The CDR3 is CAISARLQETQYF. CDR3 coding DNA: TGTGCCATCAGTGCCAGGCTCCAAGAGACCCAGTACTTC.

A few counts support this clone. The chain uses TRBV9 and TRBJ2-1, with a tentative D call TRBD1 (5 bases). CDR3 length: 13 amino acids. Germline assignment: CDR1 SGDLS and CDR2 YYNGEE. V was trimmed by 4 bases and J by 15 bases, leaving 20 bases between them. DNA of the CDR3: TGTGCCAGCAGCCCCACCCAGGAAAGGGGTGCGTTCTTC. Encoded protein: CASSPTQERGAFF.

The chain couples TRBV6-5 to TRBJ2-5, with TRBD2 matching 12 bases. The ends lost 3 bases at V and 2 bases at J; junction bases unmatched: 1. Germline CDR1 MNHEY, CDR2 SVGAGI. There are 15 residues in the CDR3. The CDR3 DNA is TGTGCCAGCAGTTATCTAGCGGGAGGGCAAGAGACCCAGTACTTC. Encoded protein: CASSYLAGGQETQYF.

There are a few counts of this clone. The rearrangement joins TRBV7-6 to TRBJ2-1; 8 bases map to TRBD2. The germline V gene has CDR1 SGHVS and CDR2 FNYEAQ. The CDR3 length is 15 residues. Trimming at V came to 4 bases and at J to 7 bases, leaving 9 bases not matched to a gene. CDR3: CASSSIAGTTNEQFF. Here the CDR3 DNA reads TGTGCCAGCAGCTCTATAGCGGGGACAACTAATGAGCAGTTCTTC.

The table lists this clone with a few counts. The V call is TRBV14, the J call TRBJ1-4; the D gene is possibly TRBD1 (5 bases). V lost 5 bases to trimming and J lost 0 bases, with 13 bases between them. There are 16 residues in the CDR3. CDR1 and CDR2 (germline): SGHDN, FVKESK. The CDR3 sequence: CASSYTGDPTNEKLFF. The CDR3 DNA follows: TGTGCCAGCAGCTATACGGGGGATCCAACTAATGAAAAACTGTTTTTT.

The table lists this clone with a few counts. The gene calls are TRBV7-9 and TRBJ1-2; a possible D gene is TRBD1 (5 bases). V lost 2 bases, J lost 8 bases, and 15 bases lay in between. The CDR3 is 14 amino acids. CDR1 is SEHNR and CDR2 is FQNEAQ in the germline V gene (reference sequence). The CDR3 spells CASSLLRVSVGYTF. The CDR3 DNA sequence: TGTGCCAGCAGCTTACTCAGGGTTTCAGTGGGCTACACCTTC.

The table lists this clone with a few counts. This chain joins TRBV21-1 and TRBJ2-7; the table's D call of TRBD2 was not tested on the DNA. TRBV21-1 is given as a pseudogene. This CDR3 is built from 15 residues. The CDR3 bases are TGTGCCAGCAGCCTCGGTATGAGACGGGACTACGAGCAGTACTTC. Translating it yields CASSLGMRRDYEQYF.

The chain carries TRBV6-1 and TRBJ1-5, with D tentatively TRBD1 (6 bases). V was cut by 5 bases and J by 4 bases, with 6 bases left in between. Per the germline V gene, CDR1 is MNHNS and CDR2 is SASEGT. This CDR3 contains 12 residues. CDR3 nucleotides: TGTGCCAGCAGTACAGGGAATCAGCCCCAGCATTTT. Translating gives CASSTGNQPQHF.

The V gene is TRBV7-2, the J gene TRBJ2-7; 7 bases align to TRBD1. This CDR3 spans 13 amino acids. Germline V CDR1 and CDR2: SGHTA, FQGNSA. V lost 4 bases, J lost 5 bases, and 5 bases stayed unmatched. CDR3 nucleotides: TGTGCCAGCAGCTCCTACAGGGGCCACGAGCAGTACTTC. The encoded protein is CASSSYRGHEQYF. The full variable domain, with the rest looked up from reference TRBV7-2 and TRBJ2-7, is GAGVSQSPSNKVTEKGKDVELRCDPISGHTALYWYRQSLGQGLEFLIYFQGNSAPDKSGLPSDRFSAERTGGSVSTLTIQRTQQEDSAVYLCASSSYRGHEQYFGPGTRLTVT.

This clone was seen a few times. The chain links TRBV4-3 to TRBJ2-7; D gene unclear. With 1 base removed from V and 2 bases from J, the gap between germline ends came to 15 bases. Germline CDR1 reads LGHNA; CDR2 reads YSLEER. This CDR3 comprises 16 residues. CDR3 amino acids: CASSQGASVLPYEQYF. In DNA, the CDR3 is TGCGCCAGCAGCCAAGGTGCGAGCGTTCTCCCCTACGAGCAGTACTTC.